The sequence of this T cell receptor beta chain was determined in a study of T cell responses to AZD1222 COVID-19 vaccine (dated by TCRdb to the early 2020s). In the study overall: A total of about 250 trial participants underwent TCR sequencing, of whom 207 had received two doses of AZD1222 and about 25 had received two doses of the MenACWY control vaccine. Enrollment into the trials was organized by age into subgroups of 18-55, 56-69 and 70-plus years, and those subgroups contained 148, 28 and 57 TCR-sequenced participants, respectively.

Trimming takes 5 bases from V and 9 bases from J, and the germline ends sit 20 bases apart. Spanning cysteine to phenylalanine, the CDR3 consists of 15 amino acids. Only the CDR3 portion is preserved as DNA: 45 bases, with reading frame beginning at the first base. The germline V gene supplies CDR1 SGHNT and CDR2 YENEEA. Paper-wide results and their limitations: Conclusions about previously exposed vaccinees are limited, since just a handful of AZD1222 recipients were seropositive for SARS-CoV-2 at baseline. The 56-69-year group was small, and its depth increase did not reach significance, likely because of low power. The whole spike protein was spanned by vaccine-associated CD4 TCRs, and dominant responses were seen in regions 160-218 and 743-854. Because no samples from the day 14 peak response were available, repertoires could be characterized only after the peak T cell response. After two AZD1222 doses, both the breadth and the depth of spike-specific TCRs were significantly higher than at day 0 and than in MenACWY recipients. Participants were mostly white British and included more females than males, and it was suggested by the authors that clonal diversity may have been underestimated. Nearly half of unique spike-specific TCRs reportedly recognized epitopes outside regions mutated in the B.1.351 and B.1.1.7 variants.

The CDR3 regions of human TCRbeta chains were analyzed by immunosequencing. In the paper's pipeline: Repertoire TCRs were checked for matches against a reference library of SARS-CoV-2-specific TCRs that had been generated using the MIRA antigen-specificity platform. Breadth was defined as the fraction of unique TCRs that were SARS-CoV-2-associated, and depth was defined as the fraction of total T cells that were SARS-CoV-2-associated. Using the MIRA data, every spike-specific TCR was mapped to the spike region that the TCR reacted to and assigned to either a CD4 or a CD8 class. Log10-transformed breadth and depth values were compared by one-way ANOVA with Sidak's multiple comparisons tests. Entries here come from immuneACCESS through TCRdb and include only in-frame sequences with V and J called. Some clones fail to appear in such tables; in the studies checked, an unresolved V gene covers under half of the shortfall, and the cause of the remainder is unknown. That table furnishes V, J and clone size, whereas the DNA furnished D and trimming. The sample profile shows some 190,000 clones; approximately 90% of them were found once. Of the sample, 1.5% to 2% is held by the ten largest clones.

In regard to this clone: The target of this receptor is not known. The record has no base qualities; no much larger clone is one base away.

The time point label on this specimen signifies: about 28 days (+/-7) after the second vaccine dose. AZD1222 recipients whose second dose came at about 4 weeks and those whose second dose came at about 12 weeks were combined into one group, since spike-specific TCR depth and breadth did not differ between the two schedules. Samples from vaccinated people were obtained from the UK trials COV001 and COV002, which included a single-blind randomized controlled phase 2/3 trial of AZD1222 (ChAdOx1 nCoV-19) in healthy adults. Trial participant PBMC samples were collected at day 0 and day 28 after the second dose for TCRbeta chain sequencing.

In this chain, TRBV11-3 is recombined with TRBJ2-1; the D gene is perhaps TRBD1 or TRBD2, each of them matching over 6 bases. The clonotype comes from an adult who received the AZD1222 COVID-19 vaccine. The sample in question was peripheral blood, obtained 28 days after the second AZD1222 dose. The DNA is TGTGCCAGCAGCCCAGCTCTAGGGGGGATAGGTGAGCAGTTCTTC. Its protein reads: CASSPALGGIGEQFF.